The 22 T cell receptor beta chains below were found in one sample sequenced in a study of T cell repertoires in cytomegalovirus infection. In TCRdb, the reads were re-called with MiXCR into one record per CDR3 protein. The repertoire includes around 490,000 distinct CDR3 sequences, around a quarter of them detected once, and less than 15% sits in the top ten. The sample consisted of PBMCs. The receptors originated from a human donor in good health (CMV status not recorded). Some clones in this sample may be carry-over from other donors' samples.

This CDR3 is CASRYRGPTIENYEQYF. The CDR3 region has the DNA TGTGCCAGCAGATACCGCGGCCCTACCATTGAGAACTACGAGCAGTACTTC. The chain joins TRBV6-1 to TRBJ2-7; D gene unclear. Trimming removed 6 bases at V and 3 bases at J, with 24 bases between. Germline values: CDR1 MNHNS, CDR2 SASEGT. The CDR3 contains 17 residues.

This clonotype showed up many times. This chain uses TRBV7-2 with TRBJ2-5; TRBD2 agrees at 7 bases. The CDR3 extends over 13 amino acids. Looked up from germline, CDR1 is SGHTA and CDR2 is FQGNSA. With V trimmed by 4 bases and J by 4 bases, 3 bases remained unmatched. The CDR3 sequence is CASSSSGGETQYF. As DNA, the CDR3 is TGTGCCAGCAGCTCTAGCGGAGGAGAGACCCAGTACTTC. Together with reference TRBV7-2 and TRBJ2-5, the CDR3 gives the full variable domain: GAGVSQSPSNKVTEKGKDVELRCDPISGHTALYWYRQSLGQGLEFLIYFQGNSAPDKSGLPSDRFSAERTGGSVSTLTIQRTQQEDSAVYLCASSSSGGETQYFGPGTRLLVL.

The rearrangement uses TRBV19 and TRBJ1-3; TRBD1 is a possible D gene (6 bases). This CDR3 spans 20 amino acids. Germline V gene lookup returns CDR1 LNHDA and CDR2 SQIVND (reference sequence). V gave up 3 bases and J gave up 1 base, with 25 bases separating them. CDR3 nucleotides: TGTGCCAGTAGTATTCCTCCCCAAAACAGGGATGGACGATCTGGAAACACCATATATTTT. Protein: CASSIPPQNRDGRSGNTIYF.

The V gene is TRBV19, the J gene TRBJ1-2; the D is unclear. Deletions cut 3 bases from V and 2 bases from J, with 16 bases between. Germline-derived CDR1 and CDR2 are LNHDA and SQIVND (reference sequence). This CDR3 contains 16 residues. Written as DNA, the CDR3 is TGTGCCAGTAGTATCGACGTAGGGTCAGGCAACTATGGCTACACCTTC. Amino acids: CASSIDVGSGNYGYTF.

For the CDR3, the DNA is TGTGCCAGCAGCTTAGGGAGGGGGCTGGGGAATGAGCAGTTCTTC. Translated, it gives CASSLGRGLGNEQFF. The V call is TRBV11-3, the J call TRBJ2-1, with D maybe TRBD1 (7 bases). The CDR3 totals 15 residues. Germline V CDR1 and CDR2: SGHNT, YENEEA. V was pared by 1 base and J by 7 bases, with 14 bases between.

This clonotype has more than one count but fewer than ten. This rearrangement joins TRBV4-3 to TRBJ1-1; the match to TRBD1 covers 7 bases. The V and J ends lost 1 base and 3 bases, in that order; junction bases with no gene match: 5. The length of the CDR3 is 15 residues. The V gene's germline CDR1 is LGHNA and CDR2 YSLEER. The CDR3 DNA reads TGCGCCAGCAGCCAAGTAAAGGGGGCTTACACTGAAGCTTTCTTT. Amino acid sequence: CASSQVKGAYTEAFF.

This clonotype showed up many times. The rearrangement uses TRBV7-2 and TRBJ2-3, with TRBD2 matching over 9 bases. CDR3 length: 13 residues. Germline V gives CDR1 SGHTA, CDR2 FQGNSA. With V trimmed by 9 bases and J by 3 bases, 4 bases remained unmatched. The CDR3: CASRTSATDTQYF. CDR3 in DNA: TGTGCCAGTCGGACTAGCGCGACAGATACGCAGTATTTT.

This clonotype was observed at least ten times. J is TRBJ2-1 and V is TRBV27, with TRBD2 matching over 14 bases. The CDR3 runs 16 residues. J lost 5 bases, V lost 5 bases, and 5 bases had no gene match. Per germline, CDR1 MNHEY and CDR2 SMNVEV (reference sequence). CDR3 residues: CASSPRLAGGDNEQFF. The CDR3, as DNA: TGTGCCAGCAGTCCCCGACTAGCGGGAGGGGACAATGAGCAGTTCTTC.

This clonotype has more than one count but fewer than ten. V gene TRBV7-9 combines with J gene TRBJ1-1; D gene uncertain. The germline V and J ends were trimmed by 3 bases and 6 bases, with 5 bases remaining between them. Per the germline V gene, CDR1 is SEHNR and CDR2 is FQNEAQ (reference sequence). The CDR3 has 11 residues. In nucleotides, the CDR3 is TGTGCCAGCAGCTTGCAATCTGAAGCTTTCTTT. Protein product: CASSLQSEAFF.

This chain connects TRBV4-3 to TRBJ1-5, with D perhaps TRBD1 (6 bases). The CDR3 contains 15 residues. Germline V gives CDR1 LGHNA, CDR2 YSLEER. Trimming removed 2 bases from V and 1 base from J, with 9 bases in between. The CDR3 bases are TGCGCCAGCAGCCAACTAACAGGGAGCAATCAGCCCCAGCATTTT. It specifies CASSQLTGSNQPQHF.

Many counts were recorded for this clonotype. V and J are TRBV7-9 and TRBJ1-3; no clear D. The length of the CDR3 is 16 residues. Per germline, CDR1 SEHNR and CDR2 FQNEAQ (reference sequence). V lost 4 bases and J 6 bases, leaving 19 bases between the germline ends. The DNA of the CDR3 is TGTGCCAGCAGCTCCCCCGCCGCGGTTGGTCCAAACACCATATATTTT. Its protein product is CASSSPAAVGPNTIYF.

This clonotype has ten or more counts. This may be a read error: a much more frequent sequence differs by one nucleotide. The chain couples TRBV12-3 or TRBV12-4 to TRBJ1-1, with TRBD1 matching 8 bases. J gave up 0 bases and V 6 bases, and 0 bases lay outside the gene matches. This CDR3 region has 13 residues. This CDR3 reads CASRGQVNTEAFF. The CDR3 DNA is TGTGCCAGCAGGGGACAGGTGAACACTGAAGCTTTCTTT.

The table lists this clonotype with a few counts. The chain recombines TRBV2 with TRBJ2-3, with D maybe TRBD2 (5 bases). Trimming shortened V by 6 bases and J by 0 bases, and 13 bases separated the two germline ends. The germline V gene has CDR1 SNHLY and CDR2 FYNNEI. CDR3 length equals 15 residues. The CDR3 DNA follows: TGTGCCAGCAGGAATAGTCTAGCTAGCACAGATACGCAGTATTTT. Residues: CASRNSLASTDTQYF.

The chain employs TRBV28 and TRBJ1-2; the D is unclear. V lost 7 bases, J lost 0 bases, and 18 bases lay in between. The germline CDR1 and CDR2 sequences are MDHEN and SYDVKM. The CDR3 has 16 residues. CDR3 DNA sequence: TGTGCCAGCACTCCGCTGAGGGCGATAGCTAACTATGGCTACACCTTC. Protein sequence: CASTPLRAIANYGYTF.

The chain carries TRBV10-3 and TRBJ2-7, with TRBD1 as a possible D gene (6 bases). This CDR3 contains 13 residues. The V end lost 5 bases, the J end lost 4 bases, and 12 bases lay between the germline ends. The germline V gene encodes CDR1 ENHRY and CDR2 SYGVKD. The CDR3 reads CAISRTDTYEQYF. CDR3 sequence (DNA): TGTGCCATCAGTCGGACAGATACATACGAGCAGTACTTC.

This chain links TRBV30 with TRBJ1-3; D gene ambiguous. Trimming removed 2 bases at V and 3 bases at J, with 2 bases between. CDR3 size: 11 residues. The V gene's germline CDR1 is GTSNPN and CDR2 SVGIG (reference sequence). The CDR3 DNA sequence: TGTGCCTGGAGTAATGGAAACACCATATATTTT. Its translation is CAWSNGNTIYF.

J is TRBJ2-3 and V is TRBV6-1; 8 bases are shared with TRBD2. CDR1 is MNHNS and CDR2 is SASEGT in the germline V gene. J was trimmed by 0 bases and V by 2 bases; bases with no gene match: 10. The CDR3 loop spans 18 amino acids. The CDR3 nucleotides read TGTGCCAGCAGTGAAATATTAGCGGGACTCCGTAGCACAGATACGCAGTATTTT. Translating it yields CASSEILAGLRSTDTQYF.

In its sample, this clonotype was seen many times. The rearrangement uses TRBV28 and TRBJ1-5; the D is unclear. The V end lost 3 bases, the J end lost 5 bases, and 8 bases lay between the germline ends. Germline V CDR1 and CDR2: MDHEN, SYDVKM. This CDR3 spans 13 amino acids. The CDR3 sequence: CASSFRGYQPQHF. The DNA of the CDR3 is TGTGCCAGCAGTTTTCGAGGGTATCAGCCCCAGCATTTT.

This clonotype was detected once. The J gene is TRBJ1-5, the V gene TRBV19; 9 nucleotides line up with TRBD1. There are 14 residues in the CDR3. V dropped 7 bases and J dropped 7; count of bases not matched to a gene: 8. Germline V gene data show CDR1 as LNHDA and CDR2 as SQIVND (reference sequence). In nucleotides, the CDR3 is TGTGCCAGTAAGCGGGACAGGGATTTCCAGCCCCAGCATTTT. Protein product: CASKRDRDFQPQHF.

The chain joins TRBV6-5 to TRBJ1-2; the match to TRBD1 covers 8 bases. Losses at the gene ends were 2 bases for V and 6 bases for J; bases not matched to a gene: 8. Germline V lookup: CDR1 MNHEY, CDR2 SVGAGI. The CDR3 contains 15 residues. The CDR3 spells CASSYPGQGIDGYTF. CDR3 DNA: TGTGCCAGCAGTTACCCTGGACAGGGTATCGATGGCTACACCTTC.

The CDR3 spells CASSLAVGRRETQYF. The CDR3 DNA reads as TGCGCCAGCAGCTTGGCCGTAGGGAGGAGGGAGACCCAGTACTTC. This chain joins TRBV5-1 and TRBJ2-5; D possibly corresponds to TRBD2 (6 bases). The CDR3 is made up of 15 amino acids. Germline V gene sequence: CDR1 SGHRS, CDR2 YFSETQ. Deletions cut 0 bases from V and 5 bases from J, with 14 bases between.

This clonotype has only a few counts. The V and J genes are TRBV20-1 and TRBJ1-1; 7 bases fit TRBD1. CDR3 length: 14 residues. V lost 0 bases and J lost 5; bases outside the gene matches: 6. Germline CDR1 reads DFQATT; CDR2 reads SNEGSKA (reference sequence). Written as DNA, the CDR3 is TGCAGTGCTAGAGACCCCTTGACAGGGACTGAAGCTTTCTTT. Its protein product is CSARDPLTGTEAFF.